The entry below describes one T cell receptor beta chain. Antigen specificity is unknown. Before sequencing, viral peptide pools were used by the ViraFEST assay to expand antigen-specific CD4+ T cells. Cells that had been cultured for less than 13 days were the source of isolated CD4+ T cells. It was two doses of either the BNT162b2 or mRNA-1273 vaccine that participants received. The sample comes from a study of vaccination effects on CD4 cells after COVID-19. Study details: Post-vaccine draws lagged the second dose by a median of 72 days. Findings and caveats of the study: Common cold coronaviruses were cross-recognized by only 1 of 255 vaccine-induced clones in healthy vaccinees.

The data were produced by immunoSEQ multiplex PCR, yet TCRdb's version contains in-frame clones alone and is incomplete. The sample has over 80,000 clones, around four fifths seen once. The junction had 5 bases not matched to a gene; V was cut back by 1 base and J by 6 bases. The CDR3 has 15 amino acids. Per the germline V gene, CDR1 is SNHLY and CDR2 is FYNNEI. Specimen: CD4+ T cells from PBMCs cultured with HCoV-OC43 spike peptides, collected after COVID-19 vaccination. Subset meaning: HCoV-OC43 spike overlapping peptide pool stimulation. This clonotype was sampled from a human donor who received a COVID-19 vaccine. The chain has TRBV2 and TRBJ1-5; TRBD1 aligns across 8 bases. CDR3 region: CASSEGGQGSQPQHF. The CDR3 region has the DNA TGTGCCAGCAGTGAAGGAGGACAGGGTAGTCAGCCCCAGCATTTT. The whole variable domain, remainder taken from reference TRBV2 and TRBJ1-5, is EPEVTQTPSHQVTQMGQEVILRCVPISNHLYFYWYRQILGQKVEFLVSFYNNEISEKSEIFDDQFSVERPDGSNFTLKIRSTKLEDSAMYFCASSEGGQGSQPQHFGDGTRLSIL.